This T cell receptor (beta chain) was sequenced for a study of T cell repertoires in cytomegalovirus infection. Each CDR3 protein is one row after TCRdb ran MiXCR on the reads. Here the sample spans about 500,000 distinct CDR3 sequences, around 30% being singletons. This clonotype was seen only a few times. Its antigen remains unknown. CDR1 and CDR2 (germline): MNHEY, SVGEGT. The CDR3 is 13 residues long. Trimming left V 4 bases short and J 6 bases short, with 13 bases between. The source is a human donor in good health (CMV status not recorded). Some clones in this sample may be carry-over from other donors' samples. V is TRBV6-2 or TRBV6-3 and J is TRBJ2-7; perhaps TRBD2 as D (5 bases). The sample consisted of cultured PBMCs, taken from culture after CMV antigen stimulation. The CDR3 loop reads CASSFSEFSEQYV. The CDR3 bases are TGTGCCAGCAGTTTTAGCGAGTTCTCCGAGCAGTACGTC.